This paragraph covers one T cell receptor beta chain sequence. These data belong to a study of T cells expressing NK-cell markers. TCRdb re-called the 5' RACE reads and gives one entry per CDR3 protein, without DNA. The sample's table shows about 410,000 distinct CDR3 sequences. The CDR3 totals 13 residues. Germline CDR1 DFQATT, CDR2 SNEGSKA (reference sequence). This clonotype was sampled from a woman aged 50 to 60 in good health. Sequencing used blood T cells: a sorted CD56 or NKG2C T cell subset, CD4+ or CD8+ T cells, or bulk PBMC T cells (not recorded which). V usage is TRBV20-1 and J usage is TRBJ1-2. The CDR3 loop is CSAPERANYGYTF.